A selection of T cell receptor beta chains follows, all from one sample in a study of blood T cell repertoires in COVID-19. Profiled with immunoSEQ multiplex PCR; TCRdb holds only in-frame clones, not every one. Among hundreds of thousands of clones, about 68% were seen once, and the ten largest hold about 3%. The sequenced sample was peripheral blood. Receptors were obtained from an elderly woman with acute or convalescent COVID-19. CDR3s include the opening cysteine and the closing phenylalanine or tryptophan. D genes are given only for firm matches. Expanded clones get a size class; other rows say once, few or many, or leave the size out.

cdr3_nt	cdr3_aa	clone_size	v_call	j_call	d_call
TGTGCCAGCAGCTTGCAGGGGTACTCTGGAAACACCATATATTTT	CASSLQGYSGNTIYF	-	TRBV5-5	TRBJ1-3	-
TGTGCCAGCAGCGGGGGGCCGGGGGAGACCCAGTACTTC	CASSGGPGETQYF	-	TRBV9	TRBJ2-5	-
TGTGCCAGCCGTGAGGGTCAGGGGGCAAATTCACCCCTCCACTTT	CASREGQGANSPLHF	-	TRBV6-6	TRBJ1-6	TRBD1
TGCGCCAGCAGCTTGGGGGGAGGGTATGGAAGAAATGAGCAGTTCTTC	CASSLGGGYGRNEQFF	-	TRBV5-1	TRBJ2-1	TRBD2
TGTGCCAGCAGCTTAACATTAGATCAGCCCCAGCATTTT	CASSLTLDQPQHF	-	TRBV7-3	TRBJ1-5	-
TGCAGCGTTGTCGCAGGGTCTGGGGCCAACGTCCTGACTTTC	CSVVAGSGANVLTF	-	TRBV29-1	TRBJ2-6	-
TGTGCCAGCAGTTCGGGAAATCAGCCCCAGCATTTT	CASSSGNQPQHF	-	TRBV27	TRBJ1-5	-
TGCGCCAGCAGCCTCGCTGGAGGGGGACAGGATCGGGCCCAGTACTTC	CASSLAGGGQDRAQYF	few	TRBV4-1	TRBJ2-5	TRBD1
TGTGCCAGCAGCCAACTCGGGGTGAGAACCCTCCACTTT	CASSQLGVRTLHF	-	TRBV3-1/TRBV3-2	TRBJ1-6	-
TGTGCCAGCAGCCCTCCAAACAGGGGGAGCCAGGAGACCCAGTACTTC	CASSPPNRGSQETQYF	-	TRBV7-9	TRBJ2-5	TRBD1
TGTGCCATCAGCGGAAGTTCCAGGGATTCGTACGAGCAGTACTTC	CAISGSSRDSYEQYF	few	TRBV10-3	TRBJ2-7	-
TGCAGTGCGGCCATGGTTACGCAGTATTTT	CSAAMVTQYF	-	TRBV20-1	TRBJ2-3	-
TGCAGTGCTAGTCGGGGGGGGGACGTCTCTGAAGCTTTCTTT	CSASRGGDVSEAFF	-	TRBV20-1	TRBJ1-1	-
TGTGCCAGCAGTTCGACGGGACAGGGTTTCAATGAGCAGTTCTTC	CASSSTGQGFNEQFF	-	TRBV28	TRBJ2-1	TRBD1
TGTGCCAGTAGTACGACAGGGGAGAGAAATTCACCCCTCCACTTT	CASSTTGERNSPLHF	-	TRBV19	TRBJ1-6	TRBD1
TGTGCCAGCAGTCCACAGAGGGGACAGGGGGGTTCCTACGAGCAGTACTTC	CASSPQRGQGGSYEQYF	-	TRBV6-6	TRBJ2-7	TRBD1
TGTGCCAGCCAATTCGGGGGTAGGGGCTACACCTTC	CASQFGGRGYTF	-	TRBV2	TRBJ1-2	-
TGCGCCAGCAGCTTGGAAGGGAGCTCTGGAAACACCATATATTTT	CASSLEGSSGNTIYF	-	TRBV5-1	TRBJ1-3	-
TGTGCCATCAGTGACGGACAGGGGGCCTCGTACTTC	CAISDGQGASYF	-	TRBV10-3	TRBJ2-7	TRBD1
TGCGCCAGCAGCTTGAACGGCAGGGGAGACAAAAACATTCAGTACTTC	CASSLNGRGDKNIQYF	-	TRBV5-1	TRBJ2-4	-
TGTGCCAGCTCACCCGGGACTAGCGGCAACAGCTCCTACAATGAGCAGTTCTTC	CASSPGTSGNSSYNEQFF	-	TRBV18	TRBJ2-1	TRBD2
TGTGCCAGCAGCGTAGGCCGGAGGGGCGATTATGGCTACACCTTC	CASSVGRRGDYGYTF	once	TRBV9	TRBJ1-2	-
TGTGCCATCAATCCAGGACAGGAGGGTGGCGAGCAGTACTTC	CAINPGQEGGEQYF	-	TRBV10-3	TRBJ2-7	-
TGCGCCAGCAGTGATCCTAAGACAGGCAGCTATGGCTACACCTTC	CASSDPKTGSYGYTF	-	TRBV10-2	TRBJ1-2	-
TGTGCCAGCAGTTTCACGCGACTCTATGGCTACACCTTC	CASSFTRLYGYTF	-	TRBV12-3/TRBV12-4	TRBJ1-2	-
TGTGCCAGCAGCGCCACTGGGACAGGGTTATATGGCTACACCTTC	CASSATGTGLYGYTF	-	TRBV2	TRBJ1-2	TRBD1
TGTGCCAGCAGTGACCTAGCGGGAGCAGGCAATGAGCAGTTCTTC	CASSDLAGAGNEQFF	-	TRBV2	TRBJ2-1	TRBD2
TGTGCCAGTAATTACAGGGACAGAGGGAACACTGAAGCTTTCTTT	CASNYRDRGNTEAFF	-	TRBV19	TRBJ1-1	TRBD1
TGTGCCAGCAGTAGGGGCCAGGGTAATTCACCCCTCCACTTT	CASSRGQGNSPLHF	-	TRBV2	TRBJ1-6	-
TGTGCCAGCAGCTTCCGGGACAGGGGGTACACAGATACGCAGTATTTT	CASSFRDRGYTDTQYF	-	TRBV7-6	TRBJ2-3	TRBD1
TGCGCCAGCAGTCCGCTTGCAGGGGCCGGGGCCAACGTCCTGACTTTC	CASSPLAGAGANVLTF	-	TRBV10-1	TRBJ2-6	-
TGTGCCAGCCTACGGACAGTCGATAGCAATCAGCCCCAGCATTTT	CASLRTVDSNQPQHF	-	TRBV6-5	TRBJ1-5	-
TGTGCCAGCAGCAGTCTGCAGGGTAGTGGGGCCAACGTCCTGACTTTC	CASSSLQGSGANVLTF	-	TRBV5-4	TRBJ2-6	-
TGTGCCAGCAGTCCAACCCCCTCCCTGGGCTCTCAGCCCCAGCATTTT	CASSPTPSLGSQPQHF	-	TRBV27	TRBJ1-5	-
TGTGCCAGCAGCTTCCGGGACAGGGCGAACACTGAAGCTTTCTTT	CASSFRDRANTEAFF	-	TRBV21-1	TRBJ1-1	-
TGTGCCAGCAGCTTGGGCTGGGCTAAAGAGACCCAGTACTTC	CASSLGWAKETQYF	few	TRBV5-4	TRBJ2-5	-
TGTGCCAGCAGCTTAGACAGGACTAGCGGGAACTACAATGAGCAGTTCTTC	CASSLDRTSGNYNEQFF	-	TRBV7-9	TRBJ2-1	TRBD2